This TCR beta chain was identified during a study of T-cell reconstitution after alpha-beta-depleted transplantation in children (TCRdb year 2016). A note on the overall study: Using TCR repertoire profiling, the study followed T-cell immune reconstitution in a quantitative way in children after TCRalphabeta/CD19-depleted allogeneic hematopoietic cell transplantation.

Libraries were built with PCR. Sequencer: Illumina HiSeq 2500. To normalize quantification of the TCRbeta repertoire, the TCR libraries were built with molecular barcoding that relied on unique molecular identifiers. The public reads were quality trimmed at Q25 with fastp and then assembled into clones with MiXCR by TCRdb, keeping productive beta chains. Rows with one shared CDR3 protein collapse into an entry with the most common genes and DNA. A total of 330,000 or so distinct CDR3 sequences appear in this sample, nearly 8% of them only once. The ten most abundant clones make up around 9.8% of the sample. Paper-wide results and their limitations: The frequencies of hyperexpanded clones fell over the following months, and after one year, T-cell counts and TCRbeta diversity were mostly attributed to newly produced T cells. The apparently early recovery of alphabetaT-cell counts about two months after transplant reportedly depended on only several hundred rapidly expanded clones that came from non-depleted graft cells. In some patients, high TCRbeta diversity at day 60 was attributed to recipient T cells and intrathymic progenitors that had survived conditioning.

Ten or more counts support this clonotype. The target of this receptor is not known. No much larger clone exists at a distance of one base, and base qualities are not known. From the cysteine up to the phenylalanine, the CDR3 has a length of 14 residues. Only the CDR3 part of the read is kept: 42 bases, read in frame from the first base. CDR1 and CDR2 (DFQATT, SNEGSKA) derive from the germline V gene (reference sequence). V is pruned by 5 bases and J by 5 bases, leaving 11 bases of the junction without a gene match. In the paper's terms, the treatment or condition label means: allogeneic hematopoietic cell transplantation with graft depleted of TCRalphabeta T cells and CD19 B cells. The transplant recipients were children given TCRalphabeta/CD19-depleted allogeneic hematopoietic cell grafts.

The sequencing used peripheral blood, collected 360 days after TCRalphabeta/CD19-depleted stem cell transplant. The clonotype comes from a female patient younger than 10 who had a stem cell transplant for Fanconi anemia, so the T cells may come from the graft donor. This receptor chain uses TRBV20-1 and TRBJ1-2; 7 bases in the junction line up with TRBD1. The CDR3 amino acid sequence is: CSADPQGEGYGYTF. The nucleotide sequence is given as TGCAGTGCTGACCCCCAGGGGGAAGGGTATGGCTACACCTTC.